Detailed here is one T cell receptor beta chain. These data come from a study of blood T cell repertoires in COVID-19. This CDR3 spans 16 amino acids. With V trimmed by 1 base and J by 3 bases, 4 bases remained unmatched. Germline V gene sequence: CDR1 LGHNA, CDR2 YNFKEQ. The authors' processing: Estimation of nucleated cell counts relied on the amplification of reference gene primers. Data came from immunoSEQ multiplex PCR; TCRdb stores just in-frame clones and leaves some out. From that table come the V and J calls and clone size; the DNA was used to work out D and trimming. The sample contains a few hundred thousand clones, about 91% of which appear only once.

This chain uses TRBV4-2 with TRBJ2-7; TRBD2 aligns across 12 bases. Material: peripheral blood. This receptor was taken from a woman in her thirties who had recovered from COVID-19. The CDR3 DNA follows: TGTGCCAGCAGCCAAGGACTAGCGGGGGCAAACTACGAGCAGTACTTC. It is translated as CASSQGLAGANYEQYF.